Listed here are 20 T cell receptor delta chains from one sample, sequenced in a study of gamma-delta chains in newborns, infants, children. TCRdb re-called the reads through CATT. The sample contains about 7,000 delta-chain clones, around 0.7% of which appear only once. Sequencing was performed on blood. Receptors were obtained from a child who was a newborn, infant or young child, either healthy, febrile or measles-vaccinated (not recorded which).

The sample holds a few counts of this clone. The germline gene is not matched at one end of the junction; a read error may be the cause. This specimen includes other DNA sequences encoding the same CDR3. This chain connects TRDV2 to TRDJ3, with 11 nucleotides matching TRDD3. Germline CDR1 is GEAIGNYY and CDR2 is EKD. The CDR3 totals 19 residues. The DNA for the CDR3 is TGTGCCTGCGACACCGTCAATGGGGGATACGCCTGGGACACCCGACAGATGTTTTTC. Translation gives CACDTVNGGYAWDTRQMFF.

Comment on this clone: TCRdb has a much larger clone's protein, which differs at residue 10 from the translation of this DNA, likely because of a read error; what is shown is the protein translated from the DNA. The chain carries TRDV2 and TRDJ1, with 9 bases matching TRDD3. The CDR3 covers 14 residues. Trimming removed 3 bases from V and 8 bases from J; junction bases left unmatched: 9. Germline lookup yields CDR1 GEAIGNYY and CDR2 EKD. CDR3 sequence reads: CACDPLLGELKLIF. The CDR3 DNA follows: TGTGCCTGTGACCCCCTACTGGGGGAGCTGAAACTCATCTTT.

By share, this clone ranks as large. Other DNA sequences in the same sample also yield this CDR3. V gene TRDV2 combines with J gene TRDJ1; 10 bases map to TRDD3. With V trimmed by 0 bases and J by 3 bases, 0 bases remained unmatched. Germline-derived CDR1 and CDR2 are GEAIGNYY and EKD. CDR3 size: 14 residues. CDR3 in DNA: TGTGCCTGTGACACCTGGGGGATACCCGATAAACTCATCTTT. It is translated as CACDTWGIPDKLIF.

The sample holds a few counts of this clone. TCRdb's listed protein matches a much larger clone and diverges from this DNA's translation at residue 6, likely through a read error; the protein shown comes from the DNA. The chain couples TRDV2 to TRDJ3; 9 positions agree with TRDD3. Germline V gene data show CDR1 as GEAIGNYY and CDR2 as EKD. This CDR3 is built from 20 residues. The V segment lost 1 base and the J segment 0 bases; nucleotides outside the gene matches: 9. CDR3 sequence reads: CACDTFGDTLPSWDTRQMFF. Here the CDR3 DNA reads TGTGCCTGTGACACTTTTGGGGATACGCTTCCCTCCTGGGACACCCGACAGATGTTTTTC.

In its sample, this clone ranks as medium-sized (0.01 to 0.1%). Within the sample, other DNA sequences also encode this same CDR3. The rearrangement uses TRDV2 and TRDJ3; 11 bases agree with TRDD3. Germline V gene data show CDR1 as GEAIGNYY and CDR2 as EKD. The CDR3 spans 18 residues. Trimming cost V 1 base and J 1 base; bases outside gene matches: 2. The CDR3 is CACDTGGYGSWDTRQMFF. In DNA form, the CDR3 reads TGTGCCTGTGACACTGGGGGATACGGGTCCTGGGACACCCGACAGATGTTTTTC.

About this clone itself: The protein held in TCRdb is that of a much larger clone and does not match this DNA's translation at residue 16, likely because of a read error; the protein shown is translated from the DNA. The CDR3 DNA is TGTGCCTGTGACACCGTGGGGGAGGTCCCAGACTCCTGGGACACCCAACAGATGTTTTTC. Translating it yields CACDTVGEVPDSWDTQQMFF. The genes are TRDV2 and TRDJ3; 7 nucleotides line up with TRDD3. This CDR3 is 20 amino acids long. Germline loops: CDR1 GEAIGNYY, CDR2 EKD.

This clone showed up just a few times. A far larger clone lies a single base away; this is likely a read error. The sample contains more than one DNA sequence encoding this CDR3. As DNA, the CDR3 is TGTGCCTGTGACGTGCTGGGGGATTTGACAGCACAACTCTTCTTT. This sequence encodes CACDVLGDLTAQLFF. The chain combines TRDV2 with TRDJ2; TRDD3 matches 8 bases. This CDR3 contains 15 residues. Germline CDR1 GEAIGNYY, CDR2 EKD. Trimming cost V 3 bases and J 1 base; bases outside gene matches: 3.

To note about this clone: A single base is all that separates this from a far larger clone, so a read error is likely. The chain joins TRDV2 to TRDJ1; 7 nucleotides match TRDD3. CDR1 is GEAIGNYY, CDR2 EKD, per germline. The CDR3 consists of 15 residues. V was clipped by 3 bases and J by 2 bases; unmatched bases: 8. The CDR3 nucleotides are TGTGCCTGTGACGCCTTACCGGGGGATACCGATAAACTCATCTTT. Its protein is CACDALPGDTDKLIF.

This clone was detected a few times. A far more abundant clone sits one base away, making this likely a read error. Within the sample, other DNA sequences also encode this same CDR3. The chain combines TRDV2 with TRDJ2, with a possible D match to TRDD3 (6 bases). The germline V gene encodes CDR1 GEAIGNYY and CDR2 EKD. The CDR3 is 15 amino acids. The CDR3 DNA reads as TGTGCCTGTGTGCGGGATAACCGCTTGACAGCGCAACTCTTCTTT. Protein product: CACVRDNRLTAQLFF.

This clone occurred a few times. TCRdb assigns this DNA the protein of a much larger clone, which departs from its translation at residue 7; this likely reflects a read error, and the protein shown comes from translating the DNA. The chain carries TRDV2 and TRDJ3, with D uncertain. CDR1 and CDR2 from the germline V gene are GEAIGNYY and EKD. The CDR3 has 19 residues. V shed 0 bases and J shed 1 base, with 15 bases lying between them. CDR3 DNA sequence: TGTGCCTGTGACACCGTAAAGGGCTTTCAGTCCTGGGACACCCGACAGATGTTTTTC. Protein product: CACDTVKGFQSWDTRQMFF.

Concerning this clone: This clone may be a read error of a much larger clone one base away. V is TRDV2 and J is TRDJ1; TRDD3 agrees at 8 bases. From germline, CDR1 is GEAIGNYY and CDR2 EKD. CDR3 length equals 17 residues. The CDR3 nucleotides are TGTGCCCGTGACATACTGGGGGTTCCCCCGTACACCGATAAACTCATCTTT. Translated: CARDILGVPPYTDKLIF.

A note on this clone: One end of the junction varies from germline; a read error may be responsible. Other DNA sequences in this sample translate to the same CDR3. The chain carries TRDV2 and TRDJ2, with D unclear. This CDR3 is 16 amino acids long. Germline lookup yields CDR1 GEAIGNYY and CDR2 EKD. The chain's CDR3 is CACDTVYAALTAQLFF. CDR3 coding DNA: TGTGCCTGTGACACCGTTTATGCCGCTTTGACAGCCCAACTCTTCTTT.

Notes on this clone: TCRdb's protein, taken from a much larger clone, differs from this DNA's translation at residue 11, likely owing to a read error; the protein displayed comes from the DNA. The gene calls are TRDV2 and TRDJ3; 10 bases fit TRDD3. The CDR3 extends over 18 amino acids. CDR1 is GEAIGNYY, CDR2 EKD, per germline. CDR3: CACDTGGYGSLDTRQMFF. CDR3 coding DNA: TGTGCCTGTGACACCGGGGGATACGGCTCCTTGGACACCCGACAGATGTTTTTC.

This clone was detected ten times or more. This sample also contains other DNA sequences that code for the same CDR3. CDR3 protein: CACDILGDTGTDKLIF. Written as DNA, the CDR3 is TGTGCCTGTGACATACTGGGGGATACGGGCACCGATAAACTCATCTTT. The chain links TRDV2 to TRDJ1; 13 nucleotides align to TRDD3. Germline CDR1 reads GEAIGNYY; CDR2 reads EKD. J gave up 1 base and V 2 bases, and 3 bases lay outside the gene matches. The CDR3 is 16 amino acids.

This clone was seen a few times. A single base is all that separates this from a far larger clone, so a read error is likely. V gene TRDV2 combines with J gene TRDJ3, with 8 bases lining up with TRDD3. Germline V lookup: CDR1 GEAIGNYY, CDR2 EKD. Losses at the gene ends were 0 bases for V and 0 bases for J; bases not matched to a gene: 9. This CDR3 region has 20 residues. The CDR3 nucleotides read TGTGCCTGTGACACCGTGGCTGGGGGACCCAGCTCCTGGGACACCCGACAGATGTTTTTC. Its protein product is CACDTVAGGPSSWDTRQMFF.

In this sample, this clone turned up a few times. TCRdb records a much larger clone's protein for this DNA, with a difference at residue 9 that likely arises from a read error; the protein given is the translation of the DNA. The CDR3, as DNA: TGTGCCTGTGACACTGGGGGATACGAACCCCTGATCTTT. Translated, it gives CACDTGGYEPLIF. The V gene is TRDV2, the J gene TRDJ4, with TRDD3 identical over 11 bases. CDR1 and CDR2 from the germline V gene are GEAIGNYY and EKD. The V segment lost 1 base and the J segment 4 bases; nucleotides outside the gene matches: 1. The CDR3 has 13 amino acids.

This clone was seen at least ten times. With a much larger clone just one base away, this may be a read error. Other DNA sequences of this sample code for an identical CDR3. This chain joins TRDV2 and TRDJ3, with 8 bases identical to TRDD3. The CDR3 length is 19 residues. Germline CDR1 GEAIGNYY, CDR2 EKD. The junction had 6 bases not matched to a gene; V was cut back by 0 bases and J by 0 bases. CDR3 nucleotide sequence: TGTGCCTGTGACACCGTACTGGGGGGTAGCTCCTGGGACACCCGACAGATGTTTTTC. Its translation: CACDTVLGGSSWDTRQMFF.

For this clone: Translating this DNA gives a protein that differs at residue 5 from the TCRdb one, which belongs to a much larger clone; a read error is likely, and the protein shown is this translation. The V gene is TRDV2, the J gene TRDJ1; TRDD3 aligns across 11 bases. CDR1 and CDR2 from the germline V gene are GEAIGNYY and EKD. V gave up 3 bases and J gave up 4 bases; unmatched junction bases: 18. CDR3 size: 19 residues. The CDR3, as DNA: TGTGCCTGTGACGACTCGTACTGGGGGATAAATCATCTTGTCGATAAACTCATCTTT. Translating gives CACDDSYWGINHLVDKLIF.

Comment on this clone: It is likely a read error: a sequence one base away is far more abundant. The gene calls are TRDV2 and TRDJ1, with 7 bases fitting TRDD3. Per the germline V gene, CDR1 is GEAIGNYY and CDR2 is EKD. This CDR3 is built from 13 residues. CDR3 sequence reads: CARDTWGTDKLIF. CDR3 bases: TGTGCCCGTGACACCTGGGGGACCGATAAACTCATCTTT.

This clone was observed a handful of times. One base separates it from a far larger clone, so it is likely a read error. The same CDR3 can be traced to other DNA sequences in this sample. The gene calls are TRDV2 and TRDJ1; 10 bases fit TRDD3. The junction had 10 bases not matched to a gene; V was cut back by 7 bases and J by 6 bases. The CDR3 totals 14 residues. CDR1 is GEAIGNYY and CDR2 is EKD in the germline V gene. CDR3 bases: TGTGCCTGCGATCCACTGGGGGATCCTTATAAACTCATCTTT. Translated: CACDPLGDPYKLIF.